This T cell receptor beta chain appears in the sequencing data of a study of blood T cell repertoires in COVID-19. Enrollees, 18 to 89 years old, lived in approximately 25 US areas. In the source study's methods: Amplified reference gene primers provided the basis for estimating nucleated cell counts. Profiling relied on immunoSEQ multiplex PCR, and the TCRdb table lists in-frame clones only, not all of them. The D gene and trimming were derived from the DNA, and the V and J assignments and clone size from that table. The profile shows under 300,000 clones, approximately 84% of them singletons. The CDR3 is made up of 14 amino acids. Trimming shortened V by 4 bases and J by 7 bases, and 14 bases separated the two germline ends. From germline, CDR1 is MDHEN and CDR2 SYDVKM.

The specimen was PBMCs or T cells enriched from blood (not recorded which). The gene calls are TRBV28 and TRBJ1-5, with TRBD1 as a possible D gene (5 bases). The receptor comes from a man aged 18 to 35 who had recovered from COVID-19. CDR3 nucleotide sequence: TGTGCCAGCAGTTCGGGGGGGGTAGGACAGCCCCAGCATTTT. It specifies CASSSGGVGQPQHF.